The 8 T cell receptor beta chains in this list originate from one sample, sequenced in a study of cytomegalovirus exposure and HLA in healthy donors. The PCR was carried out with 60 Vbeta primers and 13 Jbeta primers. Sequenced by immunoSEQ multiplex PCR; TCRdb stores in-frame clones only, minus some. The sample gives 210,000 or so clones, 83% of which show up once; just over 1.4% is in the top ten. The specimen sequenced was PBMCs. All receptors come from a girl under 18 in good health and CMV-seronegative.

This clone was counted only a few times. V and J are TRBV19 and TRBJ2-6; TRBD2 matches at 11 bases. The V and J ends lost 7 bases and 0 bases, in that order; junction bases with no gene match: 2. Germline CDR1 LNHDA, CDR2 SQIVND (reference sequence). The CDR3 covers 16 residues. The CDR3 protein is CASIAGGPSGANVLTF. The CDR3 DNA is TGTGCCAGTATAGCGGGAGGGCCCTCTGGGGCCAACGTCCTGACTTTC.

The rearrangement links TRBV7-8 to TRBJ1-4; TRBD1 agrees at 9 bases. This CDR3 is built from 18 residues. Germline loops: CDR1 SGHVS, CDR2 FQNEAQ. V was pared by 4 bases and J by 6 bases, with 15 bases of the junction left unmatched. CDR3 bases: TGTGCCAGCAGCTCGCGACCAGCCGGACAGGGGAGGGATGAAAAACTGTTTTTT. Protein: CASSSRPAGQGRDEKLFF.

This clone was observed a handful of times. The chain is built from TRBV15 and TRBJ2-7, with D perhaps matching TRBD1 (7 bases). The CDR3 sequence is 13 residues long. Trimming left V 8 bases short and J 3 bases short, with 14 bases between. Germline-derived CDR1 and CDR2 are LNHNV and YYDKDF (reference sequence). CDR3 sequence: CATAGQWGYEQYF. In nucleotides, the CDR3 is TGTGCCACCGCGGGACAGTGGGGCTACGAGCAGTACTTC.

CDR3 in amino acids: CASSSRGRTQYF. The DNA of the CDR3 is TGTGCCAGCAGTTCCCGGGGTAGAACGCAGTATTTT. The genes are TRBV6-9 and TRBJ2-3; the D gene is possibly TRBD2 (5 bases). Germline-derived CDR1 and CDR2 are MNHGY and SVAAGI. The V end was cut by 4 bases, the J end by 9 bases, with 11 bases between. This CDR3 contains 12 residues.

The CDR3, as DNA: TGTGCCAGCAGCTCGGGGACTAGCGGGAGTCACACCGGGGAGCTGTTTTTT. It yields the protein CASSSGTSGSHTGELFF. The J gene is TRBJ2-2, the V gene TRBV7-2; TRBD2 agrees at 14 bases. The germline gives CDR1 SGHTA, CDR2 FQGNSA. The CDR3 spans 17 residues. V dropped 4 bases and J dropped 3; count of bases not matched to a gene: 4. Using reference TRBV7-2 and TRBJ2-2 for the parts outside the CDR3, the full variable domain is GAGVSQSPSNKVTEKGKDVELRCDPISGHTALYWYRQSLGQGLEFLIYFQGNSAPDKSGLPSDRFSAERTGGSVSTLTIQRTQQEDSAVYLCASSSGTSGSHTGELFFGEGSRLTVL.

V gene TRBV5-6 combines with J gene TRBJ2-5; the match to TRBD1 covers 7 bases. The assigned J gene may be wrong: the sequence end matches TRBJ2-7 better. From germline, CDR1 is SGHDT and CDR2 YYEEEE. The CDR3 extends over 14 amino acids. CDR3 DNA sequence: TGTGCCAGCAGCTCGACAGGGCTTCGGGACGAGCAGTACTTC. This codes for CASSSTGLRDEQYF.

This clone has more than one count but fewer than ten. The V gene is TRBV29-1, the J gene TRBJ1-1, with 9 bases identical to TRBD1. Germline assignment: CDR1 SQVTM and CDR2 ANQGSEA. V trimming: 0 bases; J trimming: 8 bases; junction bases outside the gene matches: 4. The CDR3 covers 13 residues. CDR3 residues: CSVEDGDREEAFF. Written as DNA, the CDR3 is TGCAGCGTTGAAGATGGGGACAGGGAGGAAGCTTTCTTT.

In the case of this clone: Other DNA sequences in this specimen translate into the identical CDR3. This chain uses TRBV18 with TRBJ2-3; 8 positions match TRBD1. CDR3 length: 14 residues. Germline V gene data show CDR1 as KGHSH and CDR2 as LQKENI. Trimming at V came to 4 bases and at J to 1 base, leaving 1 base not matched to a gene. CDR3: CASSLTGGTDTQYF. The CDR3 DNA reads TGTGCCAGCTCACTGACAGGGGGCACAGATACGCAGTATTTT. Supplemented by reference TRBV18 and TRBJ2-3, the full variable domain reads NAGVMQNPRHLVRRRGQEARLRCSPMKGHSHVYWYRQLPEEGLKFMVYLQKENIIDESGMPKERFSAEFPKEGPSILRIQQVVRGDSAAYFCASSLTGGTDTQYFGPGTRLTVL.